This T cell receptor beta chain emerged from a study of T-cell memory formation after mild COVID-19. A single record per CDR3 protein comes from TCRdb applying MiXCR to the 5' RACE reads. The sample lists hundreds of thousands of distinct CDR3 sequences, roughly 18% occurring once. This clonotype was observed a few times. Its antigen is not known. Study observations and caveats: There was a balanced CD4/CD8 profile in clones contracting day 15 to 85, and later expanders leaned CD4+.

Sequencing was done on a sample of PBMCs or a T cell subset sorted from them (not recorded which). The clonotype comes from an adult woman who had mild COVID-19 (a few samples of this study predate the infection). Cell type and time point are not known.

In DNA form, the CDR3 reads TGTGCCAGCTCCCCGCCGGGACTAGGAAACGAGCAGTACTTC. Its translation is CASSPPGLGNEQYF. The rearrangement joins TRBV7-2 to TRBJ2-7; 8 bases line up with TRBD2. V was pared by 8 bases and J by 5 bases, with 11 bases of the junction left unmatched. This CDR3 comprises 14 residues. Germline CDR1 is SGHTA and CDR2 is FQGNSA.